Shown below are 25 T cell receptor beta chains from a single sample sequenced in a study of T cells in Graves' hyperthyroidism and ophthalmopathy (dated by TCRdb to the late 2010s). The method was multiplex PCR. TCRdb lists the instrument as Illumina HiSeq 2000. TCR beta CDR3 regions were amplified from RNA transcripts. The TCR CDR3 was subjected to a first round of RT-PCR using the HTBI primer set and the Qiagen OneStep RT-PCR kit. Using fastp at Q25 and MiXCR, TCRdb reprocessed the public reads and kept productive beta chains. When rows share a CDR3 protein, they turn into one entry using the most common DNA and genes. Counted in this sample were some 770,000 distinct CDR3 sequences; about 17% of them appeared once. Jointly, the top ten make up under 8.5% of the sample. Sequences were obtained from blood. The receptors were sampled from a man aged 18 to 30 with Graves' hyperthyroidism.

The chain links TRBV30 to TRBJ2-7, with TRBD1 matching over 8 bases. This CDR3 is 13 amino acids long. The J segment lost 6 bases and the V segment lost 0 bases, leaving 4 bases of the junction unmatched. Germline V gives CDR1 GTSNPN, CDR2 SVGIG (reference sequence). CDR3 coding DNA: TGTGCCTGGAGTGTCCAGGGGGCAAGCGAGCAGTACTTC. Encoded protein: CAWSVQGASEQYF.

At least ten counts were recorded for this clonotype. The CDR3 DNA sequence: TGTGCCAGCAGTGACCCCGGGACAGCAGTCAATGAGCAGTTCTTC. Translated, it gives CASSDPGTAVNEQFF. This sequence joins TRBV2 and TRBJ2-1, with 7 bases aligning to TRBD1. The V segment lost 3 bases and the J segment 6 bases; nucleotides outside the gene matches: 8. Germline loops: CDR1 SNHLY, CDR2 FYNNEI. The CDR3 loop spans 15 amino acids. Full variable domain (rest looked up from reference TRBV2 and TRBJ2-1): EPEVTQTPSHQVTQMGQEVILRCVPISNHLYFYWYRQILGQKVEFLVSFYNNEISEKSEIFDDQFSVERPDGSNFTLKIRSTKLEDSAMYFCASSDPGTAVNEQFFGPGTRLTVL.

V and J are TRBV20-1 and TRBJ1-1, with 9 bases lining up with TRBD1. Trimming took 1 base from V and 3 from J; bases not matched to a gene: 3. Per germline, CDR1 DFQATT and CDR2 SNEGSKA (reference sequence). The CDR3 consists of 14 residues. CDR3 residues: CSARARTGDTEAFF. In nucleotides, the CDR3 is TGCAGTGCTAGAGCGAGGACAGGGGACACTGAAGCTTTCTTT.

This chain joins TRBV15 and TRBJ2-1; D not certain. The V gene's germline CDR1 is LNHNV and CDR2 YYDKDF (reference sequence). The CDR3 spans 16 residues. The V end lost 0 bases, the J end lost 0 bases, and 9 bases lay between the germline ends. Written as DNA, the CDR3 is TGTGCCACCAGCAGAGATCCCCCAAGCTCCTACAATGAGCAGTTCTTC. This encodes CATSRDPPSSYNEQFF. Filled out from reference TRBV15 and TRBJ2-1, the complete variable domain reads DAMVIQNPRYQVTQFGKPVTLSCSQTLNHNVMYWYQQKSSQAPKLLFHYYDKDFNNEADTPDNFQSRRPNTSFCFLDIRSPGLGDTAMYLCATSRDPPSSYNEQFFGPGTRLTVL.

This clonotype was counted once. The V call is TRBV27, the J call TRBJ2-1, with a tentative D call TRBD1 (5 bases). TRBJ2-7 explains the end of the DNA better; the J call may be wrong. The V gene's germline CDR1 is MNHEY and CDR2 SMNVEV (reference sequence). This CDR3 region has 13 residues. The DNA for the CDR3 is TGTGCCAGCAGTTTTTCTGCGGACAATGAGCAGTACTTC. The encoded protein is CASSFSADNEQYF.

This clonotype has more than one count but fewer than ten. The chain joins TRBV29-1 to TRBJ2-3, with 14 bases aligning to TRBD2. The CDR3 contains 14 residues. The junction had 6 bases not matched to a gene; V was cut back by 7 bases and J by 6 bases. CDR1 SQVTM and CDR2 ANQGSEA come from the germline V gene. The CDR3 here is CSETRTSGRDTQYF. The CDR3, as DNA: TGCAGCGAAACCAGGACTAGCGGGAGGGATACGCAGTATTTT.

Only a few counts were recorded for this clonotype. The chain recombines TRBV28 with TRBJ2-2, with D unclear. Trimming stripped 6 bases from V and 4 bases from J, with 12 bases between. Germline V lookup: CDR1 MDHEN, CDR2 SYDVKM. The CDR3 loop spans 14 amino acids. The CDR3 DNA reads as TGTGCCAGCAGCGAAGGGCTAGTCACCGGGGAGCTGTTTTTT. Protein: CASSEGLVTGELFF.

The chain is built from TRBV19 and TRBJ1-5; TRBD1 might be the D (6 bases). Germline values: CDR1 LNHDA, CDR2 SQIVND (reference sequence). V lost 5 bases to trimming and J lost 0 bases, with 20 bases between them. The CDR3 has 18 amino acids. The CDR3 DNA sequence: TGTGCCAGTAGTTCGTGGGGGCCAGCCGTATATAGCAATCAGCCCCAGCATTTT. Translation: CASSSWGPAVYSNQPQHF.

The chain has TRBV5-4 and TRBJ2-1, with 11 bases aligning to TRBD2. The CDR3 sequence is 16 residues long. Germline V lookup: CDR1 SGHNT, CDR2 YYREEE (reference sequence). V trimming: 4 bases; J trimming: 8 bases; junction bases outside the gene matches: 11. CDR3 nucleotides: TGTGCCAGCAGCCCATATAGCGGGAGGGCCTCGGATGAGCAGTTCTTC. Amino acids: CASSPYSGRASDEQFF.

There are many counts of this clonotype. V and J are TRBV2 and TRBJ1-2; D is undetermined. Trimming cost V 2 bases and J 3 bases, with 7 bases left between them. The CDR3 spans 13 residues. CDR1 SNHLY and CDR2 FYNNEI come from the germline V gene. CDR3: CASSEYLYYGYTF. The CDR3 nucleotides are TGTGCCAGCAGTGAATACCTATACTATGGCTACACCTTC.

This clonotype was counted between two and nine times. The chain uses TRBV6-1 and TRBJ1-2; no clear D. Trimming took 2 bases from V and 7 from J, leaving 5 bases between them. This CDR3 contains 11 residues. CDR1 is MNHNS and CDR2 is SASEGT in the germline V gene. The CDR3 is CASSERVGYTF. The CDR3 coding sequence is TGTGCCAGCAGTGAAAGGGTTGGCTACACCTTC.

The genes are TRBV12-3 or TRBV12-4 and TRBJ1-2; possible D gene TRBD1, 5 bases. V was clipped by 8 bases and J by 4 bases, with 14 bases between them. The CDR3 extends over 13 amino acids. CDR3 amino acids: CASHDGTLYGYTF. Written as DNA, the CDR3 is TGTGCCAGCCACGACGGGACCCTCTATGGCTACACCTTC.

The chain joins TRBV9 to TRBJ2-5; 10 nucleotides match TRBD1. J lost 1 base, V lost 0 bases, and 0 bases had no gene match. The germline CDR1 and CDR2 sequences are SGDLS and YYNGEE. The CDR3 covers 15 residues. The CDR3 DNA reads as TGTGCCAGCAGCGTAGGACAGGGGGCCCAAGAGACCCAGTACTTC. This encodes CASSVGQGAQETQYF.

The J gene is TRBJ2-7, the V gene TRBV12-3 or TRBV12-4, with a tentative D call TRBD1 (5 bases). Trimming cost V 7 bases and J 3 bases, with 19 bases left between them. CDR3 length: 15 amino acids. The CDR3 loop is CASTPAPAGIYEQYF. In nucleotides, the CDR3 is TGTGCCAGCACCCCCGCCCCCGCAGGGATCTACGAGCAGTACTTC.

There are many counts of this clonotype. The chain couples TRBV27 to TRBJ2-1; the D gene is possibly TRBD2 (5 bases). The ends were cut back, 2 bases at V and 4 bases at J, with 9 bases in the middle. There are 14 residues in the CDR3. Germline V gene data show CDR1 as MNHEY and CDR2 as SMNVEV (reference sequence). This chain's CDR3 is CASSLPGVYNEQFF. For the CDR3, the DNA is TGTGCCAGCAGTTTACCCGGGGTGTACAATGAGCAGTTCTTC.

Turning to this clonotype: Being one base from a much bigger clone, this may be a read error. The chain links TRBV2 to TRBJ2-7, with D unresolved. Trimming left V 11 bases short and J 0 bases short, with 14 bases between. Germline CDR1 SNHLY, CDR2 FYNNEI. CDR3 length equals 13 residues. The CDR3 is CAGRSTYSYEQYF. The CDR3 coding sequence is TGTGCCGGTAGATCAACCTACTCCTACGAGCAGTACTTC.

This clonotype appeared a few times. The chain joins TRBV10-3 to TRBJ2-5, with D possibly being TRBD1 (6 bases). The germline CDR1 and CDR2 sequences are ENHRY and SYGVKD. V gave up 3 bases and J gave up 5 bases, with 19 bases separating them. The length of the CDR3 is 16 residues. The DNA of the CDR3 is TGTGCCATCAGTGATCGCTCTGCCGGGCAGGGGGAGACCCAGTACTTC. This codes for CAISDRSAGQGETQYF.

Only a few counts were recorded for this clonotype. The chain is built from TRBV12-3 or TRBV12-4 and TRBJ2-1; either TRBD1 or TRBD2 may supply D (7 bases each). The CDR3 is 12 amino acids. V was cut by 3 bases and J by 13 bases, with 13 bases left in between. The CDR3 loop is CASSFGRGHQFF. CDR3 DNA: TGTGCCAGCAGTTTTGGGAGGGGGCATCAGTTCTTC.

The chain has TRBV6-2 or TRBV6-3 and TRBJ1-2; the D gene is possibly TRBD1 (6 bases). Trimming cost V 5 bases and J 3 bases, with 19 bases left between them. This CDR3 is built from 16 residues. Germline V gene sequence: CDR1 MNHEY, CDR2 SVGEGT. The CDR3 DNA reads as TGTGCCAGCAGTCCCCCCCCTACAGAGGGGGACTATGGCTACACCTTC. Translated, it gives CASSPPPTEGDYGYTF.

This sequence joins TRBV5-8 and TRBJ2-7, with 12 bases aligning to TRBD1. There are 17 residues in the CDR3. J gave up 0 bases and V 4 bases, and 8 bases lay outside the gene matches. The germline CDR1 and CDR2 sequences are SGHTS and YDEGEE. This CDR3 is CASSRDRGLMGSYEQYF. In DNA, the CDR3 is TGTGCCAGCAGCCGGGACAGGGGGCTAATGGGCTCCTACGAGCAGTACTTC. Full variable domain (outside the CDR3, taken from reference TRBV5-8 and TRBJ2-7): EAGVTQSPTHLIKTRGQQATLRCSPISGHTSVYWYQQALGLGLQFLLWYDEGEERNRGNFPPRFSGRQFPNYSSELNVNALELEDSALYLCASSRDRGLMGSYEQYFGPGTRLTVT.

The rearrangement uses TRBV3-1 and TRBJ1-4; 10 bases agree with TRBD1. CDR3 size: 15 residues. The V gene's germline CDR1 is LGHDT and CDR2 YNNKEL (reference sequence). J lost 10 bases, V lost 3 bases, and 8 bases had no gene match. The CDR3 here is CASSQAGQGFRKLFF. The CDR3 DNA is TGTGCCAGCAGCCAGGCGGGACAGGGGTTTCGAAAACTGTTTTTT.

The V gene is TRBV18, the J gene TRBJ2-7; D is perhaps TRBD1 or TRBD2 (6 bases each). This CDR3 has 16 residues. V was clipped by 3 bases and J by 2 bases, with 17 bases between them. Germline V gene sequence: CDR1 KGHSH, CDR2 LQKENI. Here the CDR3 DNA reads TGTGCCAGCTCACCCCCCCGGGGGCGGGAAGCCTACGAGCAGTACTTC. It specifies CASSPPRGREAYEQYF. Drawing the rest from reference TRBV18 and TRBJ2-7, the complete variable domain is NAGVMQNPRHLVRRRGQEARLRCSPMKGHSHVYWYRQLPEEGLKFMVYLQKENIIDESGMPKERFSAEFPKEGPSILRIQQVVRGDSAAYFCASSPPRGREAYEQYFGPGTRLTVT.

This clonotype was seen ten or more times. V usage is TRBV20-1 and J usage is TRBJ1-2; D is perhaps TRBD1 (5 bases). Deletions cut 0 bases from V and 9 bases from J, with 14 bases between. CDR1 DFQATT and CDR2 SNEGSKA come from the germline V gene (reference sequence). This CDR3 region has 13 residues. The chain's CDR3 is CSARELAGPRYTF. Written as DNA, the CDR3 is TGCAGTGCTAGAGAGTTGGCAGGGCCGCGCTACACCTTC.

The chain joins TRBV7-2 to TRBJ1-3, with D hard to call. V was cut by 5 bases and J by 8 bases, with 13 bases left in between. CDR1 is SGHTA and CDR2 is FQGNSA in the germline V gene. The CDR3 covers 13 residues. The chain's CDR3 is CASSLPQSDTIYF. The CDR3 DNA reads as TGTGCCAGCAGCCTCCCCCAGAGTGACACCATATATTTT.

This chain joins TRBV7-2 and TRBJ2-3, with no clear D. Germline V gives CDR1 SGHTA, CDR2 FQGNSA. V lost 1 base to trimming and J lost 5 bases, with 7 bases between them. The CDR3 has 13 residues. DNA for the CDR3: TGTGCCAGCAGCTTAGTCTGGCAAGATACGCAGTATTTT. Residues: CASSLVWQDTQYF.